This T cell receptor beta chain appears in the sequencing data of a study of T cell clonality in common variable immunodeficiency. Whole-study results and caveats: Compared with controls, CVID subjects had fewer shared TCRbeta clones. CVID patient heterogeneity limited repertoire-clinical complication correlations. In common variable immunodeficiency, TCR beta chains reportedly carried fewer deletions and N-nucleotide insertions.

Only a few counts were recorded for this clone. Its specificity is not known. The read finishes 3 residues shy of the CDR3 end, and the germline J gene is used to complete it. CVID subjects had received replacement immunoglobulin for at least one year. Equal genomic DNA amounts from CVID and control samples were sequenced. The data were produced by immunoSEQ multiplex PCR, yet TCRdb's version contains in-frame clones alone and is incomplete. The repertoire shows 15,000 to 20,000 clones, none seen only once; the top ten take roughly 7%. Germline values: CDR1 WSHSY, CDR2 SAAADI. There are 13 residues in the CDR3.

The receptor comes from a human donor with common variable immunodeficiency. The genes are TRBV10-2 and TRBJ1-6, with 10 bases that match TRBD1. The sequencing input was peripheral blood mononuclear cells. CDR3 amino acids: CASSDDRGRPLHF. CDR3 DNA (partial): TGCGCCAGCAGTGACGACAGGGGGCGGCCC.